A single TCR beta chain is shown here with its context. The antigen is not known. Both 60 Vbeta primers and 13 Jbeta primers went into the PCR. TCRdb's table, derived via immunoSEQ multiplex PCR, lists solely in-frame clones and lacks some. This sample has over 150,000 clones, with 70% to 75% found just once. These data come from a study of cytomegalovirus exposure and HLA in healthy donors. Turning to the study itself: Tens of millions of unique TCRs from HLA-typed donors were held in an early release of data. General observations from the study: An assumption of roughly uniform sequencing depth across donors underlay the presence/absence analyses. With DRB1 most and HLA-C fewest, TCR association rates differed between HLA loci in a later analysis.

The trim removed 8 bases at V and 3 bases at J, leaving 7 bases unmatched. CDR3 length: 13 amino acids. Germline V lookup: CDR1 MNHNS, CDR2 SASEGT. Sequencing used PBMCs. The receptor comes from a man aged 25-45 years in good health and CMV-seropositive. This chain links TRBV6-1 with TRBJ2-7, with 7 positions matching TRBD1. The DNA of the CDR3 is TGTGCCAGCGCCGAGGGACAGATCTACGAGCAGTACTTC. Protein product: CASAEGQIYEQYF.